This T cell receptor beta chain was profiled in a study of blood T cell repertoires in COVID-19. CDR1 and CDR2 from the germline V gene are SGHDT and YYEEEE. After removal of 3 bases from V and 2 bases from J, the junction contained 5 bases not matched to a gene. This CDR3 spans 14 amino acids. Measured with immunoSEQ multiplex PCR; TCRdb has only the in-frame clones, and not every one. This sample carries around 150,000 clones, roughly 89% of them seen once, and the ten largest clones take about a tenth. The sequencing input was peripheral blood. The receptor was isolated from a woman aged 65 to 85 with COVID-19, enrolled during active disease. J is TRBJ2-7 and V is TRBV5-6; 7 bases align to TRBD1. The CDR3: CASSSYRGAYEQYF. The CDR3 nucleotides are TGTGCCAGCAGCTCCTACAGGGGCGCCTACGAGCAGTACTTC.